This T cell receptor (beta chain) was captured by sequencing in a study of OX40 agonist ivuxolimab in advanced cancers. Study background: Patients undergoing dose escalation presented with hepatocellular carcinoma, melanoma, renal cell or head and neck cancer.

Profiled with immunoSEQ multiplex PCR; TCRdb holds only in-frame clones, not every one. Of roughly 30,000 clones listed, approximately 91% are singletons. The CDR3 has 14 amino acids. Trimming took 4 bases from V and 2 from J, leaving 12 bases between them. Germline CDR1 reads MGHRA; CDR2 reads YSYEKL. Blood sampling took place at baseline, cycle 4 day 1, and cycle 7 day 1. This receptor was obtained from an adult with an advanced solid tumor such as melanoma, head and neck, liver or kidney cancer. V gene TRBV4-1 combines with J gene TRBJ2-7, with a tentative D call TRBD2 (6 bases). The starting material was CD4+ or CD8+ T cells sorted from blood, obtained in a trial of the OX40 agonist ivuxolimab. The CDR3 DNA reads TGCGCCAGCAGCCGGGGGACTGGAGCCTACGAGCAGTACTTC. This gives the protein CASSRGTGAYEQYF.